This T cell receptor beta chain was captured in a study of T-cell memory formation after mild COVID-19. Whole-study results and caveats: Some clones that responded were present in memory (sampled pre-infection), which suggests cross-reactive memory joined. Shrinking CD4+ clones were chiefly CM and EM; CD8+ ones were chiefly EMRA.

Employing constant-segment primers, 5'RACE generated TCR alpha and TCR beta cDNA libraries bearing sample barcodes and UMIs. Each CDR3 protein is one row after TCRdb ran MiXCR on the 5' RACE reads. The data hold about 400,000 distinct CDR3 sequences, with roughly a quarter observed a single time. As regards this clonotype: Its antigen is currently unknown.

Germline CDR1 SNHLY, CDR2 FYNNEI. This CDR3 region has 14 residues. The V gene lost 8 bases and the J gene lost 8 bases, with 20 bases spanning the gap. The source material was PBMCs or a T cell subset sorted from them (not recorded which). The clonotype originates from an adult woman who had mild COVID-19 (a few samples of this study predate the infection). Cell type and time point are not known. The rearrangement joins TRBV2 to TRBJ2-3; D perhaps matches TRBD2 (6 bases). CDR3 sequence: CASFRTNTRGTQYF. CDR3 in DNA: TGTGCCAGCTTCAGGACTAACACTCGGGGTACGCAGTATTTT.